This record concerns one TCR beta chain sequence. Reverse transcription used roughly 0.5 to 1 ug RNA and random hexamers. Across 54 Vbeta and 13 Jbeta, TCR beta CDR3 was amplified with immunoSEQ multiplex PCR. TCRdb processed the immunoSEQ multiplex PCR reads anew with MiXCR; each CDR3 protein has one entry. The sample consists of roughly 150,000 distinct CDR3 sequences, nearly 97% of them appearing once. The data stem from a study of CD8 T cells in Susac syndrome. CD8+ and CD4+ T cells were negatively isolated; TEMRA cells were FACS-enriched. Trimming took off 0 bases at V and 1 base at J, with 3 bases between the two ends. The CDR3 has 13 amino acids.

The sequence was collected from a human donor with multiple sclerosis. The V gene is TRBV12-3 or TRBV12-4, the J gene TRBJ1-2; D gene uncertain. Sequencing used CD8+ T cells from PBMCs. In nucleotides, the CDR3 is TGTGCCAGCAGTTTAGCACTTAACTATGGCTACACCTTC. This gives the protein CASSLALNYGYTF.